This TCR beta chain stems from a study of technical replicates of blood from several donors. This clone occurred once. The assay was immunoSEQ multiplex PCR, and TCRdb's table has in-frame clones only and misses some. The table lists 90,000 to 100,000 clones, approximately 95% of them singletons. The CDR3 runs to 17 residues. The V and J ends lost 2 bases and 3 bases, in that order; junction bases with no gene match: 9. Per germline, CDR1 PRHDT and CDR2 FYEKMQ (reference sequence). The sequence derives from a human donor in good health. Sample: T cells isolated from PBMCs. The V and J genes are TRBV13 and TRBJ2-2; 7 bases line up with TRBD1. CDR3 in amino acids: CASSLWSPGGYTGELFF. CDR3 coding DNA: TGTGCCAGCAGCTTATGGTCTCCAGGGGGTTACACCGGGGAGCTGTTTTTT.